A selection of T cell receptor beta chains follows, all from one sample in a study of technical replicates of blood from a few donors. Method: immunoSEQ multiplex PCR; TCRdb's copy keeps in-frame clones and lacks some. The sample has 75,000 to 100,000 clones, 85% to 95% seen once. Sequenced input: T cells isolated from PBMCs. These receptors all come from a human donor in good health. CDR3s include the opening cysteine and the closing phenylalanine or tryptophan. A D gene is named only where the DNA matches it firmly. Not all rows give a size; the values are once, few, many and, for expanded clones, a class.

v_gene	d_gene	abundance	j_gene	len	CDR3aa	CDR3nt
TRBV7-9	.	.	TRBJ1-4	14	CASSLESWNEKLFF	TGTGCCAGCAGCTTAGAGAGTTGGAATGAAAAACTGTTTTTT
TRBV7-9	.	.	TRBJ1-2	14	CASSLADRSYGYTF	TGTGCCAGCAGCTTAGCGGACAGAAGCTATGGCTACACCTTC
TRBV2	TRBD1	.	TRBJ2-7	15	CASCRLDRMGYEQYF	TGTGCCAGCTGTCGGCTGGACAGGATGGGCTACGAGCAGTACTTC
TRBV7-9	TRBD1	.	TRBJ2-7	15	CASSLADRDLYEQYF	TGTGCCAGCAGCTTAGCCGACAGGGACCTCTACGAGCAGTACTTC
TRBV19	.	once	TRBJ2-3	15	CASSGVAASTDTQYF	TGTGCCAGTAGTGGAGTAGCTGCTAGCACAGATACGCAGTATTTT
TRBV7-2	TRBD2	once	TRBJ2-7	15	CASSFNLAGEREQYF	TGTGCCAGCAGCTTTAATCTAGCGGGAGAGAGGGAGCAGTACTTC
TRBV11-2	TRBD2	.	TRBJ2-7	15	CASSYLAGVLDEQYF	TGTGCCAGCAGCTACTTAGCGGGAGTTTTGGACGAGCAGTACTTC
TRBV19	.	.	TRBJ1-1	12	CASRSGATEAFF	TGTGCCAGTAGATCAGGGGCCACTGAAGCTTTCTTT
TRBV5-1	TRBD1	.	TRBJ1-1	14	CASSVGQMNTEAFF	TGCGCCAGCAGCGTGGGACAGATGAACACTGAAGCTTTCTTT
TRBV5-6	TRBD2	.	TRBJ2-1	13	CASGTSSGNEQFF	TGTGCCAGCGGGACTAGTTCTGGGAATGAGCAGTTCTTC
TRBV11-2	TRBD2	.	TRBJ2-5	15	CASSPLRTSGETQYF	TGTGCCAGCAGCCCCCTCAGGACTAGCGGAGAGACCCAGTACTTC